These 31 T cell receptor beta chains originate from one sample sequenced in a study of blood T cell repertoires in COVID-19. Assay used: immunoSEQ multiplex PCR; TCRdb lists only in-frame clones, some missing. The sample consists of approximately 220,000 clones, 65% to 85% of them appearing once. Sample: peripheral blood. These TCRs come from a woman between 50 and 59 years old with acute or convalescent COVID-19.

This sequence joins TRBV28 and TRBJ2-1; TRBD2 agrees at 12 bases. The CDR3 has 14 residues. Germline-derived CDR1 and CDR2 are MDHEN and SYDVKM. V lost 8 bases to trimming and J lost 7 bases; unmatched junction nucleotides: 6. Here the CDR3 DNA reads TGTGCCAGCGAGACTAGCGGGAGTAGAAATGAGCAGTTCTTC. Protein sequence: CASETSGSRNEQFF.

V and J are TRBV14 and TRBJ2-3, with a tentative D call TRBD2 (5 bases). This CDR3 comprises 13 residues. In germline, CDR1 is SGHDN, CDR2 FVKESK. Trimming stripped 0 bases from V and 8 bases from J, with 9 bases between. CDR3 bases: TGTGCCAGCAGCCAAGAAGTGGCGGGTACGCAGTATTTT. Translating gives CASSQEVAGTQYF.

V is TRBV28 and J is TRBJ1-3; possible D gene TRBD1, 5 bases. The V gene lost 10 bases and the J gene lost 6 bases, with 19 bases spanning the gap. In germline, CDR1 is MDHEN, CDR2 SYDVKM. The CDR3 consists of 14 residues. The CDR3 region is CATCRGPSENTIYF. The CDR3, as DNA: TGTGCCACCTGCCGGGGACCTAGCGAAAACACCATATATTTT.

This chain's CDR3 is CASSQGLNRRNTEAFF. The DNA of the CDR3 is TGTGCCAGCAGCCAAGGTCTAAACAGGCGGAACACTGAAGCTTTCTTT. The J gene is TRBJ1-1, the V gene TRBV3-1 (or the pseudogene TRBV3-2), with D possibly TRBD1 on 5 matching bases. V dropped 1 base and J dropped 1 base, with 13 bases sitting between them. Germline V lookup: CDR1 LGHDT, CDR2 YNNKEL (reference sequence). The length of the CDR3 is 16 residues.

J is TRBJ2-7 and V is TRBV21-1; the D call of TRBD1 is as the table states it, not checked on the DNA. TRBV21-1 is assigned pseudogene status. The CDR3 runs 19 residues. The CDR3, as DNA: TGTGCCAGCAGCAAAGGTAGTACGGACCTCCGGGACAGGGGGCCGGAGCAGTACTTC. Translated: CASSKGSTDLRDRGPEQYF.

This clone occurred many times. Other DNA sequences in this sample translate to the same CDR3. V gene TRBV27 combines with J gene TRBJ1-1, with no clear D. The CDR3 has 13 amino acids. Germline CDR1 MNHEY, CDR2 SMNVEV (reference sequence). V lost 3 bases, J lost 6 bases, and 11 bases lay in between. This CDR3 reads CASSFGVSAEAFF. Here the CDR3 DNA reads TGTGCCAGCAGTTTCGGGGTATCCGCTGAAGCTTTCTTT.

The rearrangement joins TRBV19 to TRBJ2-7, with 11 bases matching TRBD1. Germline V gene data show CDR1 as LNHDA and CDR2 as SQIVND (reference sequence). The V and J ends lost 7 bases and 7 bases, in that order; junction bases with no gene match: 9. The CDR3 totals 14 residues. The CDR3 protein is CASTPHGTGGEQYF. The CDR3 DNA follows: TGTGCCAGTACTCCACATGGGACAGGGGGTGAGCAGTACTTC.

This sequence joins TRBV6-1 and TRBJ1-1; 7 positions agree with TRBD1. Germline V CDR1 and CDR2: MNHNS, SASEGT. CDR3 size: 16 residues. V lost 1 base to trimming and J lost 1 base; unmatched junction nucleotides: 6. CDR3 in DNA: TGTGCCAGCAGTGAAGGCAAGGGGGCTCCGAACACTGAAGCTTTCTTT. It specifies CASSEGKGAPNTEAFF.

The CDR3 DNA follows: TGCGCCAGCAGCGAGACCGGGACTAGCTGGAATGAGCAGTTCTTC. This codes for CASSETGTSWNEQFF. V usage is TRBV5-1 and J usage is TRBJ2-1; TRBD2 matches 9 bases. The ends lost 4 bases at V and 7 bases at J; junction bases unmatched: 9. The length of the CDR3 is 15 residues. The V gene's germline CDR1 is SGHRS and CDR2 YFSETQ.

The V call is TRBV11-1, the J call TRBJ2-2; TRBD2 is a possible D gene (5 bases). The V end lost 0 bases, the J end lost 0 bases, and 8 bases lay between the germline ends. The CDR3 consists of 16 residues. The V gene's germline CDR1 is SGHAT and CDR2 FQDESV (reference sequence). The CDR3 nucleotides read TGTGCCAGCAGCTTAGCGGGAGCCGCGAACACCGGGGAGCTGTTTTTT. It is translated as CASSLAGAANTGELFF.

The chain carries TRBV28 and TRBJ2-3; D is perhaps TRBD2 (6 bases). V gave up 5 bases and J gave up 5 bases, with 14 bases separating them. From germline, CDR1 is MDHEN and CDR2 SYDVKM. This CDR3 comprises 14 residues. In DNA, the CDR3 is TGTGCCAGCAGTACGACTAGGGGCGGAGATACGCAGTATTTT. Translated: CASSTTRGGDTQYF.

The chain joins TRBV28 to TRBJ2-3, with TRBD2 identical over 10 bases. Germline CDR1 is MDHEN and CDR2 is SYDVKM. The CDR3 totals 16 residues. Trimming cost V 5 bases and J 0 bases; bases outside gene matches: 5. CDR3 DNA: TGTGCCAGCAGTCCCCGGACTAGCGGAAGCACAGATACGCAGTATTTT. It is translated as CASSPRTSGSTDTQYF.

The chain joins TRBV7-9 to TRBJ2-7; 7 nucleotides match TRBD1. This CDR3 comprises 15 residues. The germline gives CDR1 SEHNR, CDR2 FQNEAQ (reference sequence). Losses at the gene ends were 5 bases for V and 2 bases for J; bases not matched to a gene: 9. This CDR3 reads CASSGNRGPTYEQYF. The CDR3 DNA reads TGTGCCAGCAGCGGAAACAGGGGACCTACCTACGAGCAGTACTTC.

This clone has a handful of counts. The V gene is TRBV6-5, the J gene TRBJ2-7; 7 nucleotides agree with TRBD1. Germline lookup yields CDR1 MNHEY and CDR2 SVGAGI. The CDR3 is 14 amino acids. J gave up 2 bases and V 7 bases, and 8 bases lay outside the gene matches. The CDR3, as DNA: TGTGCCAGCAATAACCGGGACAGCACCTACGAGCAGTACTTC. Its translation is CASNNRDSTYEQYF.

The V and J genes are TRBV24-1 and TRBJ2-7; 8 bases fit TRBD1. V shed 4 bases, J shed 7 bases, and the junction held 8 bases outside the gene matches. CDR3 length equals 14 residues. Germline CDR1 KGHDR, CDR2 SFDVKD. The CDR3 sequence: CATSDPGQGREQYF. In nucleotides, the CDR3 is TGTGCCACCAGTGACCCCGGACAGGGAAGAGAGCAGTACTTC.

This clone was seen a single time. J is TRBJ2-2 and V is TRBV24-1; tentative D call: TRBD2 (5 bases). Deletions cut 2 bases from V and 0 bases from J, with 12 bases between. The CDR3 is made up of 17 amino acids. Germline CDR1 reads KGHDR; CDR2 reads SFDVKD. CDR3 sequence: CATSDSPPGTNTGELFF. The CDR3 bases are TGTGCCACCAGTGATTCCCCCCCGGGAACGAACACCGGGGAGCTGTTTTTT.

This CDR3 is CAWEGSRGEKLFF. The CDR3 nucleotides read TGTGCCTGGGAAGGGAGCAGGGGTGAAAAACTGTTTTTT. The V call is TRBV30, the J call TRBJ1-4; possible D gene TRBD1, 6 bases. Between the trimmed V and J ends, which lost 5 bases and 7 bases, there was a span of 14 bases. The CDR3 sequence is 13 residues long. CDR1 is GTSNPN and CDR2 is SVGIG in the germline V gene (reference sequence).

The J gene is TRBJ2-7, the V gene TRBV19, with 7 nucleotides matching TRBD1. Per the germline V gene, CDR1 is LNHDA and CDR2 is SQIVND (reference sequence). CDR3 length equals 13 residues. The trim removed 6 bases at V and 3 bases at J, leaving 5 bases unmatched. The CDR3 DNA sequence: TGTGCCAGTAGCTGGGACAGATACTACGAGCAGTACTTC. Encoded protein: CASSWDRYYEQYF.

The chain links TRBV11-3 to TRBJ2-1, with a possible D match to TRBD2 (6 bases). V dropped 5 bases and J dropped 7 bases, with 15 bases sitting between them. This CDR3 contains 14 residues. Looked up from germline, CDR1 is SGHNT and CDR2 is YENEEA. The CDR3 DNA is TGTGCCAGCAGCCCAGGCGGGGTTTTAAATGAGCAGTTCTTC. This sequence encodes CASSPGGVLNEQFF.

The rearrangement uses TRBV5-1 and TRBJ2-5, with TRBD1 as a possible D gene (7 bases). This CDR3 region has 13 residues. V lost 4 bases to trimming and J lost 5 bases, with 12 bases between them. CDR1 and CDR2 (germline): SGHRS, YFSETQ. The CDR3 loop reads CASSPAGGETQYF. The CDR3 coding sequence is TGCGCCAGCAGCCCGGCAGGGGGGGAGACCCAGTACTTC.

This sequence joins TRBV30 and TRBJ1-3; D gene uncertain. The V end was cut by 2 bases, the J end by 0 bases, with 11 bases between. The CDR3 runs to 15 residues. From germline, CDR1 is GTSNPN and CDR2 SVGIG (reference sequence). DNA of the CDR3: TGTGCCTGGAGTCGAGGAGTGAGCTCTGGAAACACCATATATTTT. Translation: CAWSRGVSSGNTIYF. The full variable domain, completed using reference TRBV30 and TRBJ1-3, is SQTIHQWPATLVQPVGSPLSLECTVEGTSNPNLYWYRQAAGRGLQLLFYSVGIGQISSEVPQNLSASRPQDRQFILSSKKLLLSDSGFYLCAWSRGVSSGNTIYFGEGSWLTVV.

The chain has TRBV3-1 (or the pseudogene TRBV3-2) and TRBJ2-5; D might be TRBD2 (6 bases). The germline CDR1 and CDR2 sequences are LGHDT and YNNKEL (reference sequence). Between the trimmed V and J ends, which lost 4 bases and 6 bases, there was a span of 15 bases. The CDR3 is 14 residues long. CDR3 amino acids: CASSPPGGVKTQYF. CDR3 sequence (DNA): TGTGCCAGCAGCCCCCCTGGAGGGGTCAAGACCCAGTACTTC.

J is TRBJ1-2 and V is TRBV28, with unresolved D. Trimming stripped 7 bases from V and 0 bases from J, with 12 bases between. Germline values: CDR1 MDHEN, CDR2 SYDVKM. The CDR3 covers 14 residues. The CDR3 loop reads CASTLRAANYGYTF. The CDR3 coding sequence is TGTGCCAGCACCTTGAGGGCAGCTAACTATGGCTACACCTTC.

The CDR3 DNA reads TGCGCCAGCAGCCCTCACGGGACCCAGGGGGTTGAGACCCAGTACTTC. This encodes CASSPHGTQGVETQYF. V usage is TRBV4-1 and J usage is TRBJ2-5; 7 bases agree with TRBD1. In germline, CDR1 is MGHRA, CDR2 YSYEKL. The V gene end was trimmed by 4 bases and the J gene end by 5 bases; junction bases not matched to a gene: 13. CDR3 length: 16 amino acids.

The chain employs TRBV29-1 and TRBJ2-7, with 13 positions matching TRBD2. The germline V gene encodes CDR1 SQVTM and CDR2 ANQGSEA. The J segment lost 5 bases and the V segment lost 6 bases, leaving 7 bases of the junction unmatched. CDR3 length: 14 residues. CDR3 coding DNA: TGCAGCGTGATAGGGACTAGCGGGAACCACGAGCAGTACTTC. Encoded protein: CSVIGTSGNHEQYF.

The rearrangement joins TRBV28 to TRBJ2-6, with TRBD2 as a possible D gene (6 bases). The CDR3 runs to 15 residues. Trimming removed 7 bases from V and 4 bases from J, with 14 bases in between. CDR1 and CDR2 from the germline V gene are MDHEN and SYDVKM. The CDR3 reads CASTPPGVGANVLTF. The CDR3 bases are TGTGCCAGCACCCCCCCGGGGGTGGGGGCCAACGTCCTGACTTTC.

The gene calls are TRBV11-2 and TRBJ2-3; 7 bases line up with TRBD2. The CDR3 loop spans 13 amino acids. V shed 4 bases and J 2 bases; nucleotides not matched to a gene: 0. The V gene's germline CDR1 is SGHAT and CDR2 FQNNGV. The CDR3 bases are TGTGCCAGCAGCTGGGACTACACAGATACGCAGTATTTT. Amino acid sequence: CASSWDYTDTQYF.

This clone was observed a single time. This chain joins TRBV24-1 and TRBJ1-4, with TRBD1 as a possible D gene (6 bases). CDR3 length: 16 amino acids. The germline V gene has CDR1 KGHDR and CDR2 SFDVKD. Deletions cut 2 bases from V and 7 bases from J, with 16 bases between. The CDR3 is CATSDSTAGAFEKLFF. In DNA form, the CDR3 reads TGTGCCACCAGTGATTCGACGGCGGGGGCATTTGAAAAACTGTTTTTT.

The chain has TRBV21-1 and TRBJ2-4; TRBD1, the table's D call, lacks a check against the DNA. TRBV21-1 is shown as a pseudogene. This CDR3 comprises 16 residues. CDR3 sequence: CASSKSRTGVRNIQYF. The CDR3, as DNA: TGTGCCAGCAGCAAATCCAGGACAGGGGTACGAAACATTCAGTACTTC.

The CDR3 here is CASRLGLAGGHTDTQYF. As DNA, the CDR3 is TGTGCCAGCAGGCTTGGACTAGCGGGAGGTCACACAGATACGCAGTATTTT. The J gene is TRBJ2-3, the V gene TRBV11-2, with TRBD2 matching 14 bases. Per germline, CDR1 SGHAT and CDR2 FQNNGV. Trimming removed 6 bases from V and 2 bases from J; junction bases left unmatched: 7. This CDR3 region has 17 residues.

The chain links TRBV19 to TRBJ2-1; 9 bases line up with TRBD2. CDR3 size: 17 residues. The V and J ends lost 1 base and 0 bases, in that order; junction bases with no gene match: 4. The germline V gene has CDR1 LNHDA and CDR2 SQIVND (reference sequence). CDR3 sequence reads: CASSIVAGGDSYNEQFF. The CDR3 DNA reads TGTGCCAGTAGTATAGTGGCGGGAGGGGACTCCTACAATGAGCAGTTCTTC.